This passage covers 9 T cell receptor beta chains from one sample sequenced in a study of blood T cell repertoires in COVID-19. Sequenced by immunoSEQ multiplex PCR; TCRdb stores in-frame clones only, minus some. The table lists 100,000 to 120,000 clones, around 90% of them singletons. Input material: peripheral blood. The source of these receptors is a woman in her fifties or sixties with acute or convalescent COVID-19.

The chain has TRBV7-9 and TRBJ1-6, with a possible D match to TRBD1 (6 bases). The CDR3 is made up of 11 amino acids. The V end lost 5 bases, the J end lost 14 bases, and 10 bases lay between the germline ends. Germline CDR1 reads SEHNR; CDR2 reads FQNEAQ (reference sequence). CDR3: CASSGGATLHF. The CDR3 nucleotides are TGTGCCAGCAGCGGGGGGGCTACCCTCCACTTT.

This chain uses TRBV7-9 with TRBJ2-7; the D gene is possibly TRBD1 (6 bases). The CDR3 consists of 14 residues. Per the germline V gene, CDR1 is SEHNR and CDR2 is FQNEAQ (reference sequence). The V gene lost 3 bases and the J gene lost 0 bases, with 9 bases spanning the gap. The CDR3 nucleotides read TGTGCCAGCAGCTTCGGGACATCCTCCTACGAGCAGTACTTC. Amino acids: CASSFGTSSYEQYF.

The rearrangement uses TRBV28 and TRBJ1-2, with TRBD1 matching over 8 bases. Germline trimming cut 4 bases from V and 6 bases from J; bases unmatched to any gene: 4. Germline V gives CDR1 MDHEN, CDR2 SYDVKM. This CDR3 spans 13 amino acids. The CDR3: CASSSQGANGYTF. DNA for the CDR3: TGTGCCAGCAGTTCCCAGGGGGCGAATGGCTACACCTTC.

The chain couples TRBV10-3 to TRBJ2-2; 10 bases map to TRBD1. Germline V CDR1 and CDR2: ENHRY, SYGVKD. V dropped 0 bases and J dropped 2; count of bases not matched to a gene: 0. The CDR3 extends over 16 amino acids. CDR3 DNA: TGTGCCATCAGTGAGTCGACAGGGGGCAACACCGGGGAGCTGTTTTTT. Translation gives CAISESTGGNTGELFF.

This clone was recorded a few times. CDR3 loop: CASRPRDRDSPLHF. The CDR3, as DNA: TGTGCCAGTCGCCCCCGGGACAGAGATTCACCCCTCCACTTT. The J gene is TRBJ1-6, the V gene TRBV19; 7 positions agree with TRBD1. V lost 8 bases and J lost 8; bases outside the gene matches: 9. CDR1 LNHDA and CDR2 SQIVND come from the germline V gene (reference sequence). CDR3 length: 14 amino acids. Supplemented by reference TRBV19 and TRBJ1-6, the full variable domain reads DGGITQSPKYLFRKEGQNVTLSCEQNLNHDAMYWYRQDPGQGLRLIYYSQIVNDFQKGDIAEGYSVSREKKESFPLTVTSAQKNPTAFYLCASRPRDRDSPLHFGNGTRLTVT.

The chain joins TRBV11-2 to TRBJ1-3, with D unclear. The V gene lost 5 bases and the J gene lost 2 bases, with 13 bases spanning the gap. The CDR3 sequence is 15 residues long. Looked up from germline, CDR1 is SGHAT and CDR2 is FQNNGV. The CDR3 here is CASSLGTGTGNTIYF. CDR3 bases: TGTGCCAGCAGCCTAGGAACGGGGACTGGAAACACCATATATTTT.

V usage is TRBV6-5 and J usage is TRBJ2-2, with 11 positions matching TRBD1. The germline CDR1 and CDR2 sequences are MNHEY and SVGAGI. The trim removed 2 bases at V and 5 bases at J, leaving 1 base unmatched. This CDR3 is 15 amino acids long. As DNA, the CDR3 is TGTGCCAGCAGTTACGGGACAGGGGGTACCGGGGAGCTGTTTTTT. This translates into CASSYGTGGTGELFF.

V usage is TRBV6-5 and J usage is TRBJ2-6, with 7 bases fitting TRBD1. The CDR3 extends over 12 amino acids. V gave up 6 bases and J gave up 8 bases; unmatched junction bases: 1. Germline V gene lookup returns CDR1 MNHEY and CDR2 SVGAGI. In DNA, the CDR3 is TGTGCCAGCAGGGGACAGACCAACGTCCTGACTTTC. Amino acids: CASRGQTNVLTF.

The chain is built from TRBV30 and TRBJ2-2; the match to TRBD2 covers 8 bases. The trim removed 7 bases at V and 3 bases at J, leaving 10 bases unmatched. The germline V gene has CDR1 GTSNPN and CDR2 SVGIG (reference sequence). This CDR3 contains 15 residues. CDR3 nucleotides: TGTGCCTTACTTCCGGGACTAGGTTACACCGGGGAGCTGTTTTTT. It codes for CALLPGLGYTGELFF.